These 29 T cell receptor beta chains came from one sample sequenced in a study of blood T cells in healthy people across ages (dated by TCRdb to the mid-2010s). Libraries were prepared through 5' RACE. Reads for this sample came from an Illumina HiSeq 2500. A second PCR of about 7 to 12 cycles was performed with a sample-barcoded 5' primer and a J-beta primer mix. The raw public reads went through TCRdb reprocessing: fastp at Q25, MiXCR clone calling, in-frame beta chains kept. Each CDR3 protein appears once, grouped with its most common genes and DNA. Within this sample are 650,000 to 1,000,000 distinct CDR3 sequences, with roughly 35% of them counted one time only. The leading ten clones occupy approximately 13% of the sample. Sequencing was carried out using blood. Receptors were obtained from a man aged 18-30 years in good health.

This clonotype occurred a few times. The CDR3 spells CASRGTGGLADTQYF. Here the CDR3 DNA reads TGTGCCAGCAGGGGGACAGGGGGTTTGGCAGATACGCAGTATTTT. The V and J genes are TRBV6-5 and TRBJ2-3; 11 bases fit TRBD1. With V trimmed by 6 bases and J by 4 bases, 6 bases remained unmatched. Germline values: CDR1 MNHEY, CDR2 SVGAGI. The length of the CDR3 is 15 residues.

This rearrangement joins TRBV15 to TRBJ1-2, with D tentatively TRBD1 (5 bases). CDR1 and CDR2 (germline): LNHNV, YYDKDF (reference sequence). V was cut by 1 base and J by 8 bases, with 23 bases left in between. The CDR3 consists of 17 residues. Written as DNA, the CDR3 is TGTGCCACCAGCAGAGCTTATATCCGGGACGGTGGGGGAGGCTACACCTTC. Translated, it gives CATSRAYIRDGGGGYTF.

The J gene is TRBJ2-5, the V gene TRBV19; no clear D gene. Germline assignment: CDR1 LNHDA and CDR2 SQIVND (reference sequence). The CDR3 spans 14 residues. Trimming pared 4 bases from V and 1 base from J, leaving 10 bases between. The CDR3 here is CASSKRAAQETQYF. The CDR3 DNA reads TGTGCCAGTAGTAAACGGGCAGCCCAAGAGACCCAGTACTTC. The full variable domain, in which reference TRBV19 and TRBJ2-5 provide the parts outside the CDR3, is DGGITQSPKYLFRKEGQNVTLSCEQNLNHDAMYWYRQDPGQGLRLIYYSQIVNDFQKGDIAEGYSVSREKKESFPLTVTSAQKNPTAFYLCASSKRAAQETQYFGPGTRLLVL.

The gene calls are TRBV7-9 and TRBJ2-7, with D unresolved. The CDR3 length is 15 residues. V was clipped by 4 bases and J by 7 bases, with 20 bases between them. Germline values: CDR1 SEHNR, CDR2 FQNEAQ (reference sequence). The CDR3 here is CASSSEANSYNEQYF. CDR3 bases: TGTGCCAGCAGCTCCGAGGCTAACTCCTACAATGAGCAGTACTTC.

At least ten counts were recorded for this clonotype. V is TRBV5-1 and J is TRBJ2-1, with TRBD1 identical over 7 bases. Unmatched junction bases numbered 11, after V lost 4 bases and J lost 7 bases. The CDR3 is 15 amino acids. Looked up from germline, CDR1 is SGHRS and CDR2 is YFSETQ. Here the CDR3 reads CASSGLKGADNEQFF. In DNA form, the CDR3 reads TGCGCCAGCAGCGGTCTTAAGGGGGCAGATAATGAGCAGTTCTTC. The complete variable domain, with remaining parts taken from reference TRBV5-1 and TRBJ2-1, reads KAGVTQTPRYLIKTRGQQVTLSCSPISGHRSVSWYQQTPGQGLQFLFEYFSETQRNKGNFPGRFSGRQFSNSRSEMNVSTLELGDSALYLCASSGLKGADNEQFFGPGTRLTVL.

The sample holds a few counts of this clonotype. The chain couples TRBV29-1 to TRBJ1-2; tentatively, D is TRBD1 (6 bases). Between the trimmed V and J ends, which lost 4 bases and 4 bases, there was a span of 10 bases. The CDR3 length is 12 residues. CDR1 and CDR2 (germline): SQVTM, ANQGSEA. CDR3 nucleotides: TGCAGCGTTGGTGGGGGCACCTATGGCTACACCTTC. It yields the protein CSVGGGTYGYTF.

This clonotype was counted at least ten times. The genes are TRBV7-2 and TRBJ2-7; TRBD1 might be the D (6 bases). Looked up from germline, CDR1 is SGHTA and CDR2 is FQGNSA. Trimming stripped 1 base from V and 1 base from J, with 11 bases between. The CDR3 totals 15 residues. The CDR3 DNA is TGTGCCAGCAGCTTAGTGGCAGGACAGTCCTACGAGCAGTACTTC. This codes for CASSLVAGQSYEQYF.

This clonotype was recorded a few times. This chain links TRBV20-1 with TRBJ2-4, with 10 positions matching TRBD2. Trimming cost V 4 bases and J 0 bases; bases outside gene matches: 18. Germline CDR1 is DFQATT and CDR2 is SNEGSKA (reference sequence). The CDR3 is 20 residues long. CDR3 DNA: TGCAGTGCTACCCCAGAAGGGCAAGCGGGGGGGCTTTTAGCCAAAAACATTCAGTACTTC. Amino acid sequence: CSATPEGQAGGLLAKNIQYF.

CDR3 loop: CATSRDRSADTQYF. CDR3 bases: TGTGCCACCAGCAGAGATCGCTCCGCAGATACGCAGTATTTT. This chain uses TRBV15 with TRBJ2-3; D is ambiguous. The V and J ends lost 0 bases and 4 bases respectively, with 8 bases between them. CDR1 is LNHNV and CDR2 is YYDKDF in the germline V gene (reference sequence). This CDR3 has 14 residues.

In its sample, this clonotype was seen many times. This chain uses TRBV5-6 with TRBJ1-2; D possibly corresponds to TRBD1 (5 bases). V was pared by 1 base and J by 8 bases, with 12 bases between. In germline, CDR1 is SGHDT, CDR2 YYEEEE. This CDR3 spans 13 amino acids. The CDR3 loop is CASSLPGQGGYTF. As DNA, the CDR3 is TGTGCCAGCAGCTTGCCAGGTCAGGGAGGCTACACCTTC.

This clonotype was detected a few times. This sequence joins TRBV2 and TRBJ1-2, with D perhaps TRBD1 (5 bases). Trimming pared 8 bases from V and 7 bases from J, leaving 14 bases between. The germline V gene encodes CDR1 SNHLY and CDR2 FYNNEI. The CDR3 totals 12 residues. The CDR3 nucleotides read TGTGCCAGCGGGCAGGGAAACGGTGGCTACACCTTC. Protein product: CASGQGNGGYTF.

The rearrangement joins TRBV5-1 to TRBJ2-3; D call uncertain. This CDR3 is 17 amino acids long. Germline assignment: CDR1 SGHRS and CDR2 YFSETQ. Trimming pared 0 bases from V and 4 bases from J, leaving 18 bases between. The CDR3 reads CASSLGAQDGMADTQYF. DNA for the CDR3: TGCGCCAGCAGCTTGGGGGCGCAGGACGGTATGGCAGATACGCAGTATTTT.

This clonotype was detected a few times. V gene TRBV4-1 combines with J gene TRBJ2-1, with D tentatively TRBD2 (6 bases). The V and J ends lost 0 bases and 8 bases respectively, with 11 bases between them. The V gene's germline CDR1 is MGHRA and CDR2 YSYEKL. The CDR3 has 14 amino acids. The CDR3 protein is CASSQDKRAYEQFF. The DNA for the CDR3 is TGCGCCAGCAGCCAAGATAAGCGGGCCTATGAGCAGTTCTTC.

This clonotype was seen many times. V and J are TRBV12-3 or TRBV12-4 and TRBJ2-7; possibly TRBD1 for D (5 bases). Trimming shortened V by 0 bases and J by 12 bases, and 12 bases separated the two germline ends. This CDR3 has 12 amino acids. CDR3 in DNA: TGTGCCAGCAGTTTAGCCCAGGGATCCCTGTACTTC. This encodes CASSLAQGSLYF.

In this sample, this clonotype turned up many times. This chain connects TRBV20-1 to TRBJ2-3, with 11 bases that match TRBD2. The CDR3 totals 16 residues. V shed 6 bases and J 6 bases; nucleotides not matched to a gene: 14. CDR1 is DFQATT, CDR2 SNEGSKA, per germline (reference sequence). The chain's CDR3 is CSARRFLAGGADTQYF. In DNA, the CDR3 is TGCAGTGCCCGTCGGTTTCTAGCGGGGGGCGCCGATACGCAGTATTTT.

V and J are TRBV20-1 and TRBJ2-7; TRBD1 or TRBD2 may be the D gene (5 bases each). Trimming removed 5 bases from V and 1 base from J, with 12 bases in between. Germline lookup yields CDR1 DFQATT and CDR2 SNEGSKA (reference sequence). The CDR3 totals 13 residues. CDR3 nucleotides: TGCAGTGCTGGTGGGACGGATTCCTACGAGCAGTACTTC. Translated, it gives CSAGGTDSYEQYF.

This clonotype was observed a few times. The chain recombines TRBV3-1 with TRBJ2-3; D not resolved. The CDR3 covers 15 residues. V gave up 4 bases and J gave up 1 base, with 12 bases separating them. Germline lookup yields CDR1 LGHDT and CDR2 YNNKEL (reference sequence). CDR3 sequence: CASSPAAFGTDTQYF. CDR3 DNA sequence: TGTGCCAGCAGCCCTGCAGCCTTTGGCACAGATACGCAGTATTTT.

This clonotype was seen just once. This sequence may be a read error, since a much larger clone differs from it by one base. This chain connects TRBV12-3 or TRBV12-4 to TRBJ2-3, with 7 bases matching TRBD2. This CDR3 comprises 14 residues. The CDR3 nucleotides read TGTACCAGCATCTGGGAGGGGAGCACAGATACGCAGTATTTT. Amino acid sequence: CTSIWEGSTDTQYF.

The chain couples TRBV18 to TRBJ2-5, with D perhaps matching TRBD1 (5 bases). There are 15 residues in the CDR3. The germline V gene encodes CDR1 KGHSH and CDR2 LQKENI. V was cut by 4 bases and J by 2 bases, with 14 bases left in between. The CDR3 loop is CASSLGRGWQETQYF. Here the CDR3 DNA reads TGTGCCAGCTCACTGGGGCGCGGATGGCAAGAGACCCAGTACTTC.

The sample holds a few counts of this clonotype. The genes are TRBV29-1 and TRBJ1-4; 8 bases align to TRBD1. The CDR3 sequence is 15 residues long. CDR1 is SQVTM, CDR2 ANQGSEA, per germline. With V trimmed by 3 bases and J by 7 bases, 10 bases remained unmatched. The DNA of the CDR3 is TGCAGCGTTGAGGAGAGGACAGGGCCGAGTGAAAAACTGTTTTTT. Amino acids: CSVEERTGPSEKLFF. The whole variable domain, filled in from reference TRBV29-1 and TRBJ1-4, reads SAVISQKPSRDICQRGTSLTIQCQVDSQVTMMFWYRQQPGQSLTLIATANQGSEATYESGFVIDKFPISRPNLTFSTLTVSNMSPEDSSIYLCSVEERTGPSEKLFFGSGTQLSVL.

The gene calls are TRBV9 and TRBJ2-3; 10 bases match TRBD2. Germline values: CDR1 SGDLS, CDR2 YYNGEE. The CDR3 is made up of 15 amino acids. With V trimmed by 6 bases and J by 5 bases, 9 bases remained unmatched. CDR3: CASNPGTSAGDTQYF. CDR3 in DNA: TGTGCCAGCAACCCCGGGACTAGCGCGGGAGATACGCAGTATTTT.

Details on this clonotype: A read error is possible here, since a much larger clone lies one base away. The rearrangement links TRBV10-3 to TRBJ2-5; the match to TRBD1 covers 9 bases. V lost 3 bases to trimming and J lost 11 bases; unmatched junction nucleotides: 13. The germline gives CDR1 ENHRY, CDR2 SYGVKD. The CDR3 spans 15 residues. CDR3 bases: TGTGCCATCAGTGAAGGCCGCGGACAGGGGTACAAGCAGTACTTC. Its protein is CAISEGRGQGYKQYF.

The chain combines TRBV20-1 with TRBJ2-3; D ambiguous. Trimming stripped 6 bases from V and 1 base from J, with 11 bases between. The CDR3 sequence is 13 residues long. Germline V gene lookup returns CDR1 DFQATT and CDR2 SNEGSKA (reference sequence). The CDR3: CSADTGRTDTQYF. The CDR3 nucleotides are TGCAGTGCAGATACTGGTCGCACAGATACGCAGTATTTT.

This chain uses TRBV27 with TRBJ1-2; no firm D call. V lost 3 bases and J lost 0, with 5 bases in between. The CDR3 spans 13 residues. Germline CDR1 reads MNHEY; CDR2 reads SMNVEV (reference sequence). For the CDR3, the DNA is TGTGCCAGCAGTTTGTGGGCTAACTATGGCTACACCTTC. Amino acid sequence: CASSLWANYGYTF.

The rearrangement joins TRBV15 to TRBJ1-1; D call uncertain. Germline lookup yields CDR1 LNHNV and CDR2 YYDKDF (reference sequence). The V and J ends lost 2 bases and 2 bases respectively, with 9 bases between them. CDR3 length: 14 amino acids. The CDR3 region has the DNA TGTGCCACCAGCAGAAATGGCCTCAACACTGAAGCTTTCTTT. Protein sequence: CATSRNGLNTEAFF.

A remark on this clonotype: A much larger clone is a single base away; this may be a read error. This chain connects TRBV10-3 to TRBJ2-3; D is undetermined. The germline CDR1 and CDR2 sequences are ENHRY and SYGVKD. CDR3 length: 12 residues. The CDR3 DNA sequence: TGTACCATCAGTGAAAGCACAGATACGCAGTATTTT. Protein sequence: CTISESTDTQYF.

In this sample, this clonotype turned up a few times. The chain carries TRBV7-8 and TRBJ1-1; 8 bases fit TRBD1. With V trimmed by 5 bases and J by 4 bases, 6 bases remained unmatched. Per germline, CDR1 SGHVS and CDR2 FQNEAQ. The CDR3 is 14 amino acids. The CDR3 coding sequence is TGTGCCAGCAGCCACAGGGGGGAGGCCACTGAAGCTTTCTTT. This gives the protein CASSHRGEATEAFF. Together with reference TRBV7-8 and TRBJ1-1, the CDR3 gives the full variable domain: GAGVSQSPRYKVAKRGQDVALRCDPISGHVSLFWYQQALGQGPEFLTYFQNEAQLDKSGLPSDRFFAERPEGSVSTLKIQRTQQEDSAVYLCASSHRGEATEAFFGQGTRLTVV.

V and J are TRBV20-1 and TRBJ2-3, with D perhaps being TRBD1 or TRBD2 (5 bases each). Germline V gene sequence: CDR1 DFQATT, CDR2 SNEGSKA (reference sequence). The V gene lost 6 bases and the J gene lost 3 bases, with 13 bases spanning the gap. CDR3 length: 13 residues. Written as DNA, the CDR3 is TGCAGTGCACTAGGGGACGGGACAGATACGCAGTATTTT. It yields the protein CSALGDGTDTQYF.

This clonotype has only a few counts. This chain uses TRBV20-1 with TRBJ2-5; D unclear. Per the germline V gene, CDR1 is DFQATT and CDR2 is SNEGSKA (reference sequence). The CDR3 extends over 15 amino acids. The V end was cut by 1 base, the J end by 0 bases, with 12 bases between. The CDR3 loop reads CSARVTRVYQETQYF. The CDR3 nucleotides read TGCAGTGCTAGAGTGACGCGCGTCTACCAAGAGACCCAGTACTTC.